The rows below give T cell receptor beta chains drawn from one sample of a study of PD-1 blockade in classical Hodgkin lymphoma. The assay was immunoSEQ multiplex PCR, and TCRdb's table has in-frame clones only and misses some. Of about 90,000 clones listed, 80% to 95% are singletons. Sequenced here: peripheral blood mononuclear cells (PBMCs), sampled before the second cycle of nivolumab. These receptor sequences come from a human donor with classical Hodgkin lymphoma. CDR3s include the opening cysteine and the closing phenylalanine or tryptophan. D genes are given only for firm matches. Some rows have no size entry. The others give once, few or many, or a class for an expanded clone.

D gene	J gene	clone size	V gene	CDR3 DNA	CDR3 protein
TRBD2	TRBJ2-1	.	TRBV19	TGTGCCAGTAGTTCTAGCGGCTTTTCCTACAATGAGCAGTTCTTC	CASSSSGFSYNEQFF
TRBD2	TRBJ2-3	once	TRBV5-1	TGCGCCAGCAGCTGGAACCCGACTAGCGGGAGCACAGATACGCAGTATTTT	CASSWNPTSGSTDTQYF
.	TRBJ1-2	few	TRBV7-2	TGTGCCAGCAGCTCACGGAGGGGTGACTATGGCTACACCTTC	CASSSRRGDYGYTF
TRBD1	TRBJ2-5	.	TRBV19	TGTGCCAGTAGTAGGGGACAGGGGGCTCAAGAGACCCAGTACTTC	CASSRGQGAQETQYF
.	TRBJ2-5	.	TRBV11-3	TGTGCCAGCAGCTTATCTCCCGGAGGGACCCAGTACTTC	CASSLSPGGTQYF
.	TRBJ2-5	.	TRBV30	TGTGCCTGGAACAGTATAGGGCTGCAAGAGACCCAGTACTTC	CAWNSIGLQETQYF
.	TRBJ2-2	.	TRBV11-3	TGTGCCAGCAGTAAGACTGGGAACACCGGGGAGCTGTTTTTT	CASSKTGNTGELFF
TRBD1	TRBJ1-5	.	TRBV10-3	TGTGCCATCAGCCCGGGACAGGGACATCAGCCCCAGCATTTT	CAISPGQGHQPQHF
TRBD2	TRBJ2-7	.	TRBV7-3	TGTGCCAGCAGCTTAACCGGACTAGCGGGAGTGACGGGCTCCTACGAGCAGTACTTC	CASSLTGLAGVTGSYEQYF
TRBD2	TRBJ2-1	.	TRBV2	TGTGCCAGCAGTGAATATTTAGGACTAGCGGGGTACAATGAGCAGTTCTTC	CASSEYLGLAGYNEQFF
.	TRBJ1-5	once	TRBV5-5	TGTGCCAGCAGCTTGGTCTGGGGTAATCAGCCCCAGCATTTT	CASSLVWGNQPQHF
TRBD1	TRBJ2-7	.	TRBV9	TGTGCCAGCAGCCCCCGGACAGGGGAATACGAGCAGTACTTC	CASSPRTGEYEQYF
.	TRBJ2-7	.	TRBV9	TGTGCCAGCAGCGCCACCGGGACGCCATATGAGGAGCAGTACTTC	CASSATGTPYEEQYF
TRBD1	TRBJ1-2	.	TRBV30	TGTGCCTGGACCGGGACAGGGGTGGATGGCTACACCTTC	CAWTGTGVDGYTF
.	TRBJ1-1	.	TRBV19	TGTGCCAGTAGTTTCTTTTACAGGGCGAACACTGAAGCTTTCTTT	CASSFFYRANTEAFF
.	TRBJ1-1	.	TRBV28	TGTGCCAGCAGTCCTAACACTGAAGCTTTCTTT	CASSPNTEAFF
TRBD1	TRBJ2-1	.	TRBV5-1	TGCGCCAGCAGCCCAACAGGGGCCTCCTACAATGAGCAGTTCTTC	CASSPTGASYNEQFF
TRBD2	TRBJ2-4	.	TRBV27	TGTGCCAGCAGTTTGGATGGGAGGGGCGGGAGGTGGAAAAACATTCAGTACTTC	CASSLDGRGGRWKNIQYF
.	TRBJ1-2	.	TRBV30	TGTGCCTGGATGTCTGGGAATGGCTACACCTTC	CAWMSGNGYTF
.	TRBJ2-7	.	TRBV10-1	TGCGCCAGCAGTGAAGGGGGGACAGCCTACGAGCAGTACTTC	CASSEGGTAYEQYF
.	TRBJ2-7	.	TRBV30	TGTGCCTGGGAGGGCCGCTACGAGCAGTACTTC	CAWEGRYEQYF
TRBD1	TRBJ2-4	.	TRBV12-5	TGTGCTAGTGGTTTAGGGGACAGGGGGTTAATCTTAGCCAAAAACATTCAGTACTTC	CASGLGDRGLILAKNIQYF
TRBD1	TRBJ1-2	.	TRBV2	TGTGCCAGCAGTGGTACAGGGGGATCCTATGGCTACACCTTC	CASSGTGGSYGYTF
.	TRBJ2-1	.	TRBV29-1	TGCAGCGTTGAAAGGGTTGGGGGGAGCCTTTACAATGAGCAGTTCTTC	CSVERVGGSLYNEQFF
.	TRBJ1-1	.	TRBV5-6	TGTGCCAGCAGCGGACAGTCCCCCCTGGAAGCTTTCTTT	CASSGQSPLEAFF
TRBD2	TRBJ2-7	.	TRBV5-1	TGCGCCAGCAGGAGACTAGCGGGAGGTAGCAACGAGCAGTACTTC	CASRRLAGGSNEQYF
.	TRBJ2-3	.	TRBV7-8	TGTGCCAGCAGCGCCTCATTTGCCCAAGGCACAGATACGCAGTATTTT	CASSASFAQGTDTQYF
TRBD1	TRBJ2-7	.	TRBV9	TGTGCCAGCAGCCCGGGACAGGGAAATCAGTACTTC	CASSPGQGNQYF
TRBD1	TRBJ1-2	.	TRBV27	TGTGCCAGCAGGGACAGGGGCGGCTACACCTTC	CASRDRGGYTF
.	TRBJ1-2	.	TRBV27	TGTGCCAGCAGTTTAGAGGGTGGATACGGCTACACCTTC	CASSLEGGYGYTF
TRBD1	TRBJ2-7	once	TRBV5-4	TGTGCCAGCAGCGGGGACAGGGTAGGACGGCACGAGCAGTACTTC	CASSGDRVGRHEQYF
TRBD1	TRBJ2-3	.	TRBV19	TGTGCCAGTAGTTTCCTGACAGGGGAAGGCACAGATACGCAGTATTTT	CASSFLTGEGTDTQYF
.	TRBJ2-7	.	TRBV28	TGTGCCAGCAGTCTTATAAGGGGACCCTACGAGCAGTACTTC	CASSLIRGPYEQYF
TRBD2	TRBJ2-7	.	TRBV28	TGTGCCAGCAGTTCTCAAGCGGGAGTATCTTACGAGCAGTACTTC	CASSSQAGVSYEQYF
.	TRBJ1-2	.	TRBV2	TGTGCCAGCAAGAGCGGGGCGATGCATGGCTACACCTTC	CASKSGAMHGYTF
TRBD2	TRBJ2-3	.	TRBV7-9	TGTGCCAGCGAGTTCCTGACTAGCTTTACACCCAATACGCAGTATTTT	CASEFLTSFTPNTQYF
TRBD2	TRBJ2-3	.	TRBV5-1	TGCGCCAGCAGCTTTACTAGCGGGCGCACAGATACGCAGTATTTT	CASSFTSGRTDTQYF
TRBD2	TRBJ2-6	.	TRBV6-4	TGTGCCAGCAGATCACTAGCGGGAGATAGCTCTGGGGCCAACGTCCTGACTTTC	CASRSLAGDSSGANVLTF
.	TRBJ2-7	.	TRBV6-5	TGTGCCAGCAGCGGGCGCAGCGGCGAGCAGTACTTC	CASSGRSGEQYF
.	TRBJ1-5	.	TRBV6-5	TGTGCCAGCAGTTACACAGGAGGTAGCAATCAGCCCCAGCATTTT	CASSYTGGSNQPQHF
.	TRBJ2-7	.	TRBV28	TGTGCCAGCCTCCCCAGCCTGACCACCTACGAGCAGTACTTC	CASLPSLTTYEQYF
.	TRBJ2-1	.	TRBV11-3	TGTGCCAGCAGCTTAGACGCCAATGAGCAGTTCTTC	CASSLDANEQFF
.	TRBJ2-7	.	TRBV10-3	TGTGCCATCAGTGATAGAGCTCACGAGCAGTACTTC	CAISDRAHEQYF
.	TRBJ1-5	.	TRBV5-4	TGTGCCAGCAGCTTTGGTAATCAGCCCCAGCATTTT	CASSFGNQPQHF